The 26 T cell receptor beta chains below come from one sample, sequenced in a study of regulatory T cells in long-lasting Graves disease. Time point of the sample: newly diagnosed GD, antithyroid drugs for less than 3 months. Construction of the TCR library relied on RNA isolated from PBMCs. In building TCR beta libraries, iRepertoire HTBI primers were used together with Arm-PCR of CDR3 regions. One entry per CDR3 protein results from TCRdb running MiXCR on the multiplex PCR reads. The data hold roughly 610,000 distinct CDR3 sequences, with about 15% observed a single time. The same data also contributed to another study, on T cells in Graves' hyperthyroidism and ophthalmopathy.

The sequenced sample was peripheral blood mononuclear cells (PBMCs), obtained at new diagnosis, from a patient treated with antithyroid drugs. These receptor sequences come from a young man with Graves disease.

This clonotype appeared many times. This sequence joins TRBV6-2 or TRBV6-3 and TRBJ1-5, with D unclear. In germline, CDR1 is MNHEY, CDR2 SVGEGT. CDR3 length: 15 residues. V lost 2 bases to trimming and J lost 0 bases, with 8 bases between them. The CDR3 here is CASSYRRNSNQPQHF. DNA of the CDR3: TGTGCCAGCAGTTACCGAAGAAATAGCAATCAGCCCCAGCATTTT.

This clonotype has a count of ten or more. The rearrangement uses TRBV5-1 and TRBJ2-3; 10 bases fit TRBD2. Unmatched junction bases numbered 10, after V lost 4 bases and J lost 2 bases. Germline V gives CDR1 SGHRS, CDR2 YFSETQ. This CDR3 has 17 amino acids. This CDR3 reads CASSHAASGSLTDTQYF. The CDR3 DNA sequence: TGCGCCAGCAGCCATGCCGCTAGCGGGAGCCTCACAGATACGCAGTATTTT.

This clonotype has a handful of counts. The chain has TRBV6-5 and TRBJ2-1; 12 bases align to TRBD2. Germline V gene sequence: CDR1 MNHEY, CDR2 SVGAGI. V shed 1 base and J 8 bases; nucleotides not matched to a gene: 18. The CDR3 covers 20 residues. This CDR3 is CASSYYTYRTSGESWDEQFF. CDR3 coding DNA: TGTGCCAGCAGTTACTACACATACCGGACTAGCGGGGAATCCTGGGATGAGCAGTTCTTC.

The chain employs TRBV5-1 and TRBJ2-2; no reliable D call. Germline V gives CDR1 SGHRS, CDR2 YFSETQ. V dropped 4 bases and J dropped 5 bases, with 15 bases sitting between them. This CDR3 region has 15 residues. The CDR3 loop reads CASSRVGGATGELFF. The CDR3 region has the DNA TGCGCCAGCAGCAGGGTTGGTGGCGCAACCGGGGAGCTGTTTTTT.

CDR3 DNA sequence: TGTGCCAGCGGAGGACAGCGGGCCTATGGCTACACCTTC. As protein: CASGGQRAYGYTF. The V call is TRBV6-1, the J call TRBJ1-2, with D possibly TRBD1 on 6 matching bases. CDR3 length: 13 amino acids. V dropped 8 bases and J dropped 4 bases, with 14 bases sitting between them. Per the germline V gene, CDR1 is MNHNS and CDR2 is SASEGT.

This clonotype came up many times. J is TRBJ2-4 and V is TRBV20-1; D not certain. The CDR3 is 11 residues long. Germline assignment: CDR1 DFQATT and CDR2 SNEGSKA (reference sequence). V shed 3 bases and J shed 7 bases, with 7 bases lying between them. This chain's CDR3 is CSASRTNIQYF. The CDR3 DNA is TGCAGTGCTAGCAGGACGAACATTCAGTACTTC.

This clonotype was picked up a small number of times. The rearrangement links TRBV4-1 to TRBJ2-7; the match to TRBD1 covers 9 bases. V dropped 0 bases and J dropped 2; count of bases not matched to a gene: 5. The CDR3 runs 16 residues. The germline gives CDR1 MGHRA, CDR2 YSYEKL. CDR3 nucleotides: TGCGCCAGCAGCCAAGATATAGGGACAGGGACCTACGAGCAGTACTTC. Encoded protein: CASSQDIGTGTYEQYF.

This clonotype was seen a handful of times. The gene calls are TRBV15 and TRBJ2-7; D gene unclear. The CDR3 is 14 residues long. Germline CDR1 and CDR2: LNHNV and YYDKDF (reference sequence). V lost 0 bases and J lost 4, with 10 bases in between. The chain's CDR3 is CATSREVTGYEQYF. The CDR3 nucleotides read TGTGCCACCAGCAGAGAAGTGACGGGTTACGAGCAGTACTTC.

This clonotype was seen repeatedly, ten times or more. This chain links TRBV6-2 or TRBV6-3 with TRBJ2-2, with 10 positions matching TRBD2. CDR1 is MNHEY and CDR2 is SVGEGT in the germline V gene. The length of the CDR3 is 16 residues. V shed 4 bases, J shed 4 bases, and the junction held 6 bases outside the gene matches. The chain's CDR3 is CASSSLAGVGTGELFF. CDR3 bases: TGTGCCAGCAGTTCCCTAGCGGGAGTAGGCACCGGGGAGCTGTTTTTT.

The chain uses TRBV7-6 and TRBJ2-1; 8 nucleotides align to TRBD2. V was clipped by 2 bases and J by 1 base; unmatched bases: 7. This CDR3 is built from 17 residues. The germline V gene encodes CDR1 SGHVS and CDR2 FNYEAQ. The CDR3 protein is CASSLKMSGSSYNEQFF. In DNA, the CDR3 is TGTGCCAGCAGCTTAAAAATGAGCGGGAGTTCCTACAATGAGCAGTTCTTC.

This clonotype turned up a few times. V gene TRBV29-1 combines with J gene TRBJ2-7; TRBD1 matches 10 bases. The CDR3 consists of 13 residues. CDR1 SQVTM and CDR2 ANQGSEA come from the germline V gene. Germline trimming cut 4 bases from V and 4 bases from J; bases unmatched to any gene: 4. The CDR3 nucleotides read TGCAGCGTTGGGACAGGGGGTTGGTACGAGCAGTACTTC. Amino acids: CSVGTGGWYEQYF.

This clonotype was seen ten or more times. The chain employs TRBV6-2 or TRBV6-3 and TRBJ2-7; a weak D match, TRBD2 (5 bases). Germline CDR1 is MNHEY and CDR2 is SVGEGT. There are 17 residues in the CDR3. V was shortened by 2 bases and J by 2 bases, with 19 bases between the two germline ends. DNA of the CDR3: TGTGCCAGCAGTTACACGCATCGACGTACGAGGGCCTACGAGCAGTACTTC. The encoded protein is CASSYTHRRTRAYEQYF.

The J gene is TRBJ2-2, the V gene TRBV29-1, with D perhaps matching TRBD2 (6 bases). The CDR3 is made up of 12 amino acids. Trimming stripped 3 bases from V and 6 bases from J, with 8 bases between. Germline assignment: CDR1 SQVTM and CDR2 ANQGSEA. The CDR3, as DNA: TGCAGCGTTGATGGGGGGTCCGGGGAGCTGTTTTTT. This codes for CSVDGGSGELFF.

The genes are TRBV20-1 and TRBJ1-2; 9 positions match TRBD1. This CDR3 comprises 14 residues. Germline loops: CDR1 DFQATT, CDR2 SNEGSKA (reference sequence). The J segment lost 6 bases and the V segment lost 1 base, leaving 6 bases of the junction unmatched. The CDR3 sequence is CSARGRDRVDGYTF. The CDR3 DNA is TGCAGTGCTAGAGGGCGGGACAGGGTCGATGGCTACACCTTC.

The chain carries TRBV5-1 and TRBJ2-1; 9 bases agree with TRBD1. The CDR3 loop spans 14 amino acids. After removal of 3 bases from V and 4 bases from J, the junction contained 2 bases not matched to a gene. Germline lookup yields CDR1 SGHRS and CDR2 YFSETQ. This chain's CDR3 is CASSSGQGYNEQFF. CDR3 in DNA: TGCGCCAGCAGCTCGGGACAGGGATACAATGAGCAGTTCTTC.

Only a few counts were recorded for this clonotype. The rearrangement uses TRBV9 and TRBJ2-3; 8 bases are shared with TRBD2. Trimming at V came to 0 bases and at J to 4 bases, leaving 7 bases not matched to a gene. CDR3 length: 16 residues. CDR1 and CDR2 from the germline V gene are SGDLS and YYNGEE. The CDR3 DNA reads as TGTGCCAGCAGCGTAGAACCAGCGGGAGTGGCAGATACGCAGTATTTT. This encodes CASSVEPAGVADTQYF.

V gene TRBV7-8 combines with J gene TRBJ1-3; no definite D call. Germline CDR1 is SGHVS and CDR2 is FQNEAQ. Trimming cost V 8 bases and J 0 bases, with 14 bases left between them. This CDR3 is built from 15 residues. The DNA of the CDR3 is TGTGCCAGCTCGGTAGGCCGGAGCTCTGGAAACACCATATATTTT. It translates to CASSVGRSSGNTIYF.

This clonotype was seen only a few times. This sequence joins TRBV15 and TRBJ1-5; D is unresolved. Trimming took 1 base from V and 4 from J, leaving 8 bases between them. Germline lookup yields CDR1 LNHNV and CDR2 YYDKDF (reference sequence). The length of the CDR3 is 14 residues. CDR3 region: CATSRATENQPQHF. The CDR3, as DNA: TGTGCCACCAGCAGAGCTACAGAGAATCAGCCCCAGCATTTT.

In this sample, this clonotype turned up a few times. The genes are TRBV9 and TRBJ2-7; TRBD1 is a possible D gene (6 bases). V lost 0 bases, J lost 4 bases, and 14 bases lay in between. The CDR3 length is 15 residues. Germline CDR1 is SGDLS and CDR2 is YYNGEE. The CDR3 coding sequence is TGTGCCAGCAGCGTAGAAACAGGGCGACAATACGAGCAGTACTTC. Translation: CASSVETGRQYEQYF. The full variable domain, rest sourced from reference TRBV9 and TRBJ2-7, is DSGVTQTPKHLITATGQRVTLRCSPRSGDLSVYWYQQSLDQGLQFLIQYYNGEERAKGNILERFSAQQFPDLHSELNLSSLELGDSALYFCASSVETGRQYEQYFGPGTRLTVT.

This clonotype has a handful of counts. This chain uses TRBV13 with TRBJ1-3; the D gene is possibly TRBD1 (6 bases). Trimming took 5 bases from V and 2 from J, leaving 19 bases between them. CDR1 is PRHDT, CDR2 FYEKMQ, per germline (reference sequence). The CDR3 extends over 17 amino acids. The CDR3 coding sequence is TGTGCCAGCAGCCCTGTCCCCCGCGGGACAACTGGAAACACCATATATTTT. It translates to CASSPVPRGTTGNTIYF.

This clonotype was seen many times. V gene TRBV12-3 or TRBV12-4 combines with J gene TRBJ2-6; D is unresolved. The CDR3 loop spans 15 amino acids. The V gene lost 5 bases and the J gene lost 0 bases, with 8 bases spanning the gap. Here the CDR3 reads CASSRPASGANVLTF. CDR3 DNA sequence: TGTGCCAGCAGTCGGCCGGCCTCTGGGGCCAACGTCCTGACTTTC.

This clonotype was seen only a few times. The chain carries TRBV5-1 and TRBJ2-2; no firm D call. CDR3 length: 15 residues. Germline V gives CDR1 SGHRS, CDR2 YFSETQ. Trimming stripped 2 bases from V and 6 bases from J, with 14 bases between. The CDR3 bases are TGCGCCAGCAGCTTAGATACTGTTAGGGCCGGGGAGCTGTTTTTT. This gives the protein CASSLDTVRAGELFF.

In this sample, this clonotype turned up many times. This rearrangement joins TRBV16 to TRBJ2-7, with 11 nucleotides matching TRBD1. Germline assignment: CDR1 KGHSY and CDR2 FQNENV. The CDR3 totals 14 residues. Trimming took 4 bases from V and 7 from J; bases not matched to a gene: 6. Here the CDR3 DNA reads TGTGCCAGCAGCCGGGACAGGGGGATGCAGGAGCAGTACTTC. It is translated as CASSRDRGMQEQYF.

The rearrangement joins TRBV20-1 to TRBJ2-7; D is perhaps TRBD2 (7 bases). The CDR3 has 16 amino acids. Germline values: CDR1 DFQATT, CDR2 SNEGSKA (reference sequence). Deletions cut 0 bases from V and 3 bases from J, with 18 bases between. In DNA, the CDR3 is TGCAGTGCTAGAGATGGGGGGCTAGCGGATCGCTACGAGCAGTACTTC. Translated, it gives CSARDGGLADRYEQYF.

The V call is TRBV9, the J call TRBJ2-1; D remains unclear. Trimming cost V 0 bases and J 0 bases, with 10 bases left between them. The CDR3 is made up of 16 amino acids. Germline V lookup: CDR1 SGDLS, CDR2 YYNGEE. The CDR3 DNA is TGTGCCAGCAGCGTAGGGAGTTTTAGCTCCTACAATGAGCAGTTCTTC. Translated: CASSVGSFSSYNEQFF.

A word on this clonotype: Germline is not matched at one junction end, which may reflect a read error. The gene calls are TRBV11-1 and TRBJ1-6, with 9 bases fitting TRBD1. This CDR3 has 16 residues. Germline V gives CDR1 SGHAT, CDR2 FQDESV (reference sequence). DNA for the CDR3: TGCGCCAGCAGCTTGGACTTGGGACAGGGTAATTCACCCCTCCACTTT. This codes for CASSLDLGQGNSPLHF.